The TCR beta chain under discussion was sequenced for a study of vaccination and CD4 T cells after COVID-19. Regarding the study as a whole: The analysis of convalescent patients involved relatively few individuals and lacked early post-infection timepoints. Only after vaccination were a median 86.3% of convalescents' reactive clones seen. Convalescent patients' vaccine-specific clones were spike mono-reactive in 304 of 307 cases.

Stated treatment: approximately 11-day PBMC culture with coronavirus spike peptide pools or control peptides (ViraFEST assay). The collection of CD4+ T cells from the unexposed donor took place before the COVID-19 pandemic (2011-2018). Antigen-specific T cells were expanded with peptide pools by ViraFEST, and TCRs were then sequenced. In the case of this clonotype: The antigen remains unidentified. At one boundary the junction diverges from the germline segment, which might be a read error.

This CDR3 has 15 residues. The Oncomine TCR Beta short-read assay was applied to DNA of cultured CD4+ T cells. One entry per CDR3 protein, called by TCRdb with MiXCR from the PCR reads. The table lists roughly 6,800 distinct CDR3 sequences, about two thirds of them singletons, with 36% in the top ten. The chain employs TRBV5-3 and TRBJ1-5; 9 nucleotides match TRBD1. TRBV5-3 counts as an open reading frame of uncertain function. The sample consisted of CD4+ T cells from blood, cultured in vitro. This clonotype was sampled from a human donor in good health. The DNA of the CDR3 is TGTGCCAGCAGCTTGGAAGGGACAGGGAGCCAGCCCCAGCATTTT. As protein: CASSLEGTGSQPQHF.